This T cell receptor beta chain emerged from a study of blood T cell repertoires in COVID-19. Study-wide background: Acute and convalescent COVID-19 samples came from the United States, Italy and Spain. PBMCs, B-cell-depleted T cells, or T cells were the source of the cDNA or gDNA that made up the material.

Germline V gene data show CDR1 as SGHNT and CDR2 as YYREEE (reference sequence). The CDR3 runs 13 residues. Trimming removed 4 bases from V and 5 bases from J; junction bases left unmatched: 4. The authors' processing: Estimated nucleated cell counts came from reference gene primer amplification. Using immunoSEQ multiplex PCR, the repertoire was profiled, and TCRdb retains in-frame clones only, with some absent. Clonal size and the V and J genes are those of that table, whereas D and trimming came from the DNA. Here the sample spans over 250,000 clones, roughly 86% being singletons. Only a few counts were recorded for this clone.

V gene TRBV5-4 combines with J gene TRBJ2-5; 8 nucleotides match TRBD1. The sequenced sample consisted of peripheral blood. This sequence was found in a woman aged 45 to 65 with acute or convalescent COVID-19. The CDR3 DNA reads TGTGCCAGCAGCAGCAGGGGGCGGGAGACCCAGTACTTC. Its translation: CASSSRGRETQYF. The full variable domain, its missing parts supplied by reference TRBV5-4 and TRBJ2-5, is ETGVTQSPTHLIKTRGQQVTLRCSSQSGHNTVSWYQQALGQGPQFIFQYYREEENGRGNFPPRFSGLQFPNYSSELNVNALELDDSALYLCASSSRGRETQYFGPGTRLLVL.